This TCR beta chain originates from a study of blood T cell repertoires in COVID-19. About the study: Sample material is recorded as cDNA or gDNA derived from T cells, B-cell-depleted T cells, or PBMCs.

The J segment lost 5 bases and the V segment lost 9 bases, leaving 11 bases of the junction unmatched. CDR3 length: 14 residues. The germline V gene encodes CDR1 LNHDA and CDR2 SQIVND (reference sequence). Original analysis: Estimation of nucleated cell counts relied on the amplification of reference gene primers. The data were produced by immunoSEQ multiplex PCR, yet TCRdb's version contains in-frame clones alone and is incomplete. For V, J and clone size, that table is used; D and trimming come from the DNA. The sample yields approximately 470,000 clones, around 87% seen once. This clonotype originated in a woman younger than 35 who had recovered from COVID-19. The rearrangement uses TRBV19 and TRBJ1-2; TRBD1 aligns across 8 bases. The material sequenced was PBMCs or T cells enriched from blood (not recorded which). CDR3 nucleotides: TGTGCCAGCGTAGACAGGGGAGAGGGGTATGGCTACACCTTC. Translating gives CASVDRGEGYGYTF. Complete variable domain (other parts from reference TRBV19 and TRBJ1-2): DGGITQSPKYLFRKEGQNVTLSCEQNLNHDAMYWYRQDPGQGLRLIYYSQIVNDFQKGDIAEGYSVSREKKESFPLTVTSAQKNPTAFYLCASVDRGEGYGYTFGSGTRLTVV.